This T cell receptor (beta chain) was identified in a study of shared clonotypes between healthy human individuals. This clone has a single count. As yet, its antigen is unknown. Overall study findings and caveats: The study's rarefaction showed incomplete sorted-subset sequencing despite large depth. Among the subsets, naive ones generally showed larger estimated richness than memory ones.

The repertoire was sequenced with immunoSEQ multiplex PCR; TCRdb's copy has only in-frame clones and lacks some. This sample has some 690,000 clones, with roughly 87% found just once. The CDR3 runs 13 residues. The germline gives CDR1 MDHEN, CDR2 SYDVKM. With 7 bases removed from V and 2 bases from J, the gap between germline ends came to 12 bases. The genes are TRBV28 and TRBJ2-7, with D possibly matching TRBD2 (5 bases). The clonotype was recovered from a young man in good health. Some clones in this sample may be carry-over from other donors' samples. Sequences were obtained from memory CD8+ T cells from PBMCs. Subset noted: CD45RO+ cells pooled with CCR7-negative TemRA cells. CDR3: CASTLERTYEQYF. CDR3 coding DNA: TGTGCCAGCACTCTGGAGCGGACCTACGAGCAGTACTTC.